These 20 T cell receptor beta chains were sequenced from one sample in a study of T-cell reconstitution after alpha-beta-depleted transplantation in children. Molecular barcoding with unique molecular identifiers was used for the TCRbeta library. Using its own MiXCR run on the PCR reads, TCRdb lists one record per CDR3 protein. Of around 490,000 distinct CDR3 sequences detected, over 9.5% appear once; the ten largest clones hold 14%. The sequences come from PBMCs, mostly from graft donor cells, collected 180 days after TCRalphabeta/CD19-depleted stem cell transplant. The receptor set was obtained from a female patient between 2 and 15 years old who had a stem cell transplant for aplastic anemia, so the T cells may come from the graft donor.

This chain joins TRBV11-1 and TRBJ2-2; either TRBD1 or TRBD2 may supply D (6 bases each). The CDR3 covers 19 residues. Trimming removed 5 bases from V and 1 base from J, with 23 bases in between. In germline, CDR1 is SGHAT, CDR2 FQDESV (reference sequence). The CDR3 protein is CASSNRDTSGLLNTGELFF. The CDR3 DNA sequence: TGTGCCAGCAGCAACCGGGACACCTCGGGACTTTTGAACACCGGGGAGCTGTTTTTT.

The chain joins TRBV7-7 to TRBJ2-5; 12 bases match TRBD2. This CDR3 contains 15 residues. Trimming took 2 bases from V and 4 from J; bases not matched to a gene: 2. Per germline, CDR1 SSHAT and CDR2 FNYEAQ (reference sequence). The CDR3 loop is CASSLRLAGVETQYF. Written as DNA, the CDR3 is TGTGCCAGCAGCTTACGACTAGCGGGAGTAGAGACCCAGTACTTC. Combining the CDR3 with reference TRBV7-7 and TRBJ2-5 gives the whole variable domain GAGVSQSPRYKVTKRGQDVTLRCDPISSHATLYWYQQALGQGPEFLTYFNYEAQPDKSGLPSDRFSAERPEGSISTLTIQRTEQRDSAMYRCASSLRLAGVETQYFGPGTRLLVL.

A few counts support this clonotype. V and J are TRBV3-1 and TRBJ2-7; TRBD2 is a possible D gene (6 bases). Looked up from germline, CDR1 is LGHDT and CDR2 is YNNKEL (reference sequence). V dropped 0 bases and J dropped 0 bases, with 12 bases sitting between them. CDR3 length: 16 amino acids. CDR3 protein: CASSQDLASTSYEQYF. Written as DNA, the CDR3 is TGTGCCAGCAGCCAAGATCTAGCGAGTACCTCCTACGAGCAGTACTTC.

Many counts were recorded for this clonotype. The chain combines TRBV7-2 with TRBJ2-7; the D is unclear. Trimming took 2 bases from V and 1 from J, leaving 9 bases between them. CDR3 size: 14 residues. Looked up from germline, CDR1 is SGHTA and CDR2 is FQGNSA. The CDR3 DNA follows: TGTGCCAGCAGCTTACGATCAGTTTCCTACGAGCAGTACTTC. Translating gives CASSLRSVSYEQYF.

The sample holds a few counts of this clonotype. This sequence joins TRBV27 and TRBJ1-1; the D gene is possibly TRBD1 (5 bases). Germline values: CDR1 MNHEY, CDR2 SMNVEV (reference sequence). The CDR3 is 14 amino acids. The V gene lost 6 bases and the J gene lost 1 base, with 12 bases spanning the gap. CDR3 bases: TGTGCCAGCAGGATCTTGGGGGAGAACACTGAAGCTTTCTTT. The encoded protein is CASRILGENTEAFF.

As to this clonotype: Here the CDR3 omits its conserved ending phenylalanine or tryptophan, so a read error is the likely source. It is unclear where the CDR3 begins or ends on the DNA, so no DNA is shown, and the CDR3 is as TCRdb lists it. The J gene is TRBJ2-7, the V gene TRBV7-9; the table's D call, TRBD2, has no DNA check behind it. A total of 9 residues make up the CDR3, ends included. Germline assignment: CDR1 SEHNR and CDR2 FQNEAQ (reference sequence). CDR3 region: CASSARGQP.

The chain is built from TRBV7-9 and TRBJ2-1; D is uncertain. This CDR3 contains 16 residues. The V and J ends lost 2 bases and 0 bases respectively, with 11 bases between them. The V gene's germline CDR1 is SEHNR and CDR2 FQNEAQ (reference sequence). The CDR3 bases are TGTGCCAGCAGCTTATACAGATTTGGCTCCTACAATGAGCAGTTCTTC. The encoded protein is CASSLYRFGSYNEQFF.

The chain couples TRBV4-3 to TRBJ1-4, with 7 bases aligning to TRBD1. The CDR3 totals 15 residues. In germline, CDR1 is LGHNA, CDR2 YSLEER. Unmatched junction bases numbered 11, after V lost 2 bases and J lost 11 bases. The CDR3 DNA reads as TGCGCCAGCAGCCAAACCACGACAGGGTTAGACAAACTGTTTTTT. Protein: CASSQTTTGLDKLFF.

CDR3 in amino acids: CASSKGTDTQYF. CDR3 DNA: TGTGCCAGCAGCAAGGGGACAGATACGCAGTATTTT. V gene TRBV7-3 combines with J gene TRBJ2-3, with a weak D call TRBD1 (5 bases). Trimming cost V 5 bases and J 3 bases, with 6 bases left between them. Germline CDR1 and CDR2: SGHTA and FQGTGA. The CDR3 runs 12 residues.

In regard to this clonotype: A clone one base away is much larger, so this may be a read error. V and J are TRBV5-1 and TRBJ2-1; possibly TRBD1 for D (7 bases). Matching the DNA end better, TRBJ2-7 makes the J call doubtful. Germline V lookup: CDR1 SGHRS, CDR2 YFSETQ. CDR3 length equals 13 residues. The DNA of the CDR3 is TGCGCCAGCGTGGAGGGGGCATACAATGAGCAGTACTTC. Translating it yields CASVEGAYNEQYF.

This clonotype was counted between two and nine times. This sequence joins TRBV20-1 and TRBJ2-1, with 13 bases aligning to TRBD2. After removal of 2 bases from V and 0 bases from J, the junction contained 7 bases not matched to a gene. Germline CDR1 is DFQATT and CDR2 is SNEGSKA (reference sequence). This CDR3 region has 18 residues. The CDR3 is CSARLLAGGFVSYNEQFF. DNA for the CDR3: TGCAGTGCTAGATTACTAGCGGGAGGGTTTGTCTCCTACAATGAGCAGTTCTTC.

This clonotype was seen a few times. The CDR3 nucleotides are TGCGCCAGCAGCTTGGATCCCAGGGTAGGAATAGCGGGCCAGTTACTTGGGGATACGCAGTATTTT. Its translation is CASSLDPRVGIAGQLLGDTQYF. The chain couples TRBV5-1 to TRBJ2-3, with 7 bases identical to TRBD2. With V trimmed by 0 bases and J by 6 bases, 28 bases remained unmatched. There are 22 residues in the CDR3. CDR1 is SGHRS and CDR2 is YFSETQ in the germline V gene.

The chain combines TRBV3-1 with TRBJ1-2, with D maybe TRBD1 (6 bases). Germline V lookup: CDR1 LGHDT, CDR2 YNNKEL (reference sequence). Trimming pared 5 bases from V and 5 bases from J, leaving 15 bases between. This CDR3 is 14 amino acids long. The CDR3 loop is CASSAQGFGYGYTF. In DNA form, the CDR3 reads TGTGCCAGCAGCGCACAGGGTTTTGGTTATGGCTACACCTTC.

This clonotype was counted between two and nine times. V and J are TRBV18 and TRBJ2-1; 10 positions match TRBD2. The V gene end was trimmed by 1 base and the J gene end by 9 bases; junction bases not matched to a gene: 9. This CDR3 has 16 amino acids. Per the germline V gene, CDR1 is KGHSH and CDR2 is LQKENI. CDR3 protein: CASSPLPSGSTGEQFF. The CDR3 coding sequence is TGTGCCAGCTCACCACTACCTAGCGGGAGTACTGGTGAGCAGTTCTTC. Complete variable domain (other parts from reference TRBV18 and TRBJ2-1): NAGVMQNPRHLVRRRGQEARLRCSPMKGHSHVYWYRQLPEEGLKFMVYLQKENIIDESGMPKERFSAEFPKEGPSILRIQQVVRGDSAAYFCASSPLPSGSTGEQFFGPGTRLTVL.

This clonotype was recorded many times. The chain carries TRBV24-1 and TRBJ2-5; the D call may be TRBD1 or TRBD2 (5 bases each). V lost 5 bases to trimming and J lost 4 bases, with 13 bases between them. Germline V lookup: CDR1 KGHDR, CDR2 SFDVKD. This CDR3 spans 14 amino acids. The CDR3 DNA is TGTGCCACCAGTGTGGGGGACGGGTCAGAGACCCAGTACTTC. This sequence encodes CATSVGDGSETQYF.

A few counts support this clonotype. The chain carries TRBV10-3 and TRBJ1-1; tentatively, D is TRBD1 (6 bases). Deletions cut 4 bases from V and 1 base from J, with 13 bases between. CDR1 and CDR2 (germline): ENHRY, SYGVKD. The CDR3 runs to 15 residues. Here the CDR3 reads CAISAPGHSNTEAFF. CDR3 DNA sequence: TGTGCCATCAGTGCACCGGGACACTCGAACACTGAAGCTTTCTTT.

This clonotype was picked up a small number of times. The chain carries TRBV20-1 and TRBJ2-4; tentative D call: TRBD1 (5 bases). CDR1 is DFQATT and CDR2 is SNEGSKA in the germline V gene (reference sequence). Trimming stripped 4 bases from V and 0 bases from J, with 16 bases between. This CDR3 is built from 16 residues. The CDR3 loop is CSAIEVTGIAKNIQYF. CDR3 in DNA: TGCAGTGCTATAGAGGTCACAGGTATAGCCAAAAACATTCAGTACTTC.

This rearrangement joins TRBV7-2 to TRBJ2-7; 7 bases align to TRBD2. V dropped 0 bases and J dropped 1; count of bases not matched to a gene: 6. The CDR3 covers 16 residues. Looked up from germline, CDR1 is SGHTA and CDR2 is FQGNSA. DNA of the CDR3: TGTGCCAGCAGCTTAGCGCGGGGGACGGTATCCTACGAGCAGTACGTC. As protein: CASSLARGTVSYEQYV.

This clonotype has more than one count but fewer than ten. This chain connects TRBV7-8 to TRBJ1-4; 7 nucleotides align to TRBD1. The V gene's germline CDR1 is SGHVS and CDR2 FQNEAQ. This CDR3 is built from 13 residues. Unmatched junction bases numbered 3, after V lost 3 bases and J lost 8 bases. The CDR3 spells CASSFGTAEKLFF. CDR3 bases: TGTGCCAGCAGCTTCGGGACAGCGGAAAAACTGTTTTTT.

This clonotype was found many times. J is TRBJ1-1 and V is TRBV4-3, with D perhaps TRBD1 (5 bases). The CDR3 loop spans 15 amino acids. Trimming removed 4 bases from V and 5 bases from J, with 17 bases in between. Looked up from germline, CDR1 is LGHNA and CDR2 is YSLEER. Here the CDR3 DNA reads TGCGCCAGCAGCCTCCGGTGGCAGGGAGATACTGAAGCTTTCTTT. It specifies CASSLRWQGDTEAFF.